These 23 T cell receptor beta chains were all obtained from the same sample, sequenced in a study of shared clonotypes between healthy human individuals. Only in-frame clones appear in the TCRdb table, and some are missing; sequencing was by immunoSEQ multiplex PCR. The repertoire holds some 2,500,000 clones, with 85% to 95% as singletons. Sequencing was performed on naive CD4+ T cells from PBMCs. Described subset: CD45RA+ positively selected. Every receptor here comes from a man between 18 and 29 years old in good health. Some clones in this sample may be carry-over from other donors' samples.

This clone was counted a single time. The gene calls are TRBV4-1 and TRBJ1-4; TRBD1 matches at 7 bases. The germline V gene encodes CDR1 MGHRA and CDR2 YSYEKL. CDR3 length: 13 residues. V was clipped by 7 bases and J by 8 bases; unmatched bases: 7. The CDR3 coding sequence is TGCGCCAGCAACCGACAGGGAGAAGAAAAACTGTTTTTT. It translates to CASNRQGEEKLFF.

V and J are TRBV15 and TRBJ2-1; possible D gene TRBD2, 6 bases. Trimming cost V 0 bases and J 15 bases, with 15 bases left between them. This CDR3 region has 13 residues. Per germline, CDR1 LNHNV and CDR2 YYDKDF (reference sequence). In DNA form, the CDR3 reads TGTGCCACCAGCAGAGATGTTCGGGAGAGTGTGTTCTTC. It codes for CATSRDVRESVFF.

The V gene is TRBV2, the J gene TRBJ1-1; perhaps TRBD1 as D (5 bases). The CDR3 spans 13 residues. Germline assignment: CDR1 SNHLY and CDR2 FYNNEI. The V end lost 6 bases, the J end lost 2 bases, and 10 bases lay between the germline ends. The CDR3 sequence is CASRSGHNTEAFF. Here the CDR3 DNA reads TGTGCCAGCAGATCGGGGCACAACACTGAAGCTTTCTTT.

The V call is TRBV29-1, the J call TRBJ2-1; D gene ambiguous. The CDR3 has 16 residues. The V end lost 0 bases, the J end lost 0 bases, and 12 bases lay between the germline ends. In germline, CDR1 is SQVTM, CDR2 ANQGSEA. The DNA for the CDR3 is TGCAGCGTTGAAGAAGGGCAGGCCAACTCCTACAATGAGCAGTTCTTC. Its protein product is CSVEEGQANSYNEQFF.

This chain links TRBV6-1 with TRBJ1-6, with unresolved D. CDR1 and CDR2 from the germline V gene are MNHNS and SASEGT. CDR3 length: 16 amino acids. V gave up 2 bases and J gave up 10 bases, with 18 bases separating them. CDR3 region: CASSENGSPGVSPLHF. The CDR3 DNA reads TGTGCCAGCAGTGAAAATGGTAGTCCCGGGGTCTCACCCCTCCACTTT.

This clone was seen once. This specimen includes other DNA sequences encoding the same CDR3. J is TRBJ2-3 and V is TRBV4-1; D might be TRBD1 or TRBD2, each matching 5 bases. With 1 base removed from V and 0 bases from J, the gap between germline ends came to 11 bases. CDR3 length: 16 residues. Germline V gene data show CDR1 as MGHRA and CDR2 as YSYEKL. CDR3 sequence (DNA): TGCGCCAGCAGCCAAGTGCTAGCAGGGAGCACAGATACGCAGTATTTT. Amino acid sequence: CASSQVLAGSTDTQYF.

This chain connects TRBV7-7 to TRBJ2-3; 10 nucleotides line up with TRBD2. With V trimmed by 1 base and J by 2 bases, 3 bases remained unmatched. The CDR3 extends over 16 amino acids. Germline lookup yields CDR1 SSHAT and CDR2 FNYEAQ (reference sequence). The CDR3 region is CASSLGTSGVTDTQYF. CDR3 coding DNA: TGTGCCAGCAGCTTAGGGACTAGCGGAGTCACAGATACGCAGTATTTT. Using reference TRBV7-7 and TRBJ2-3 for the parts outside the CDR3, the full variable domain is GAGVSQSPRYKVTKRGQDVTLRCDPISSHATLYWYQQALGQGPEFLTYFNYEAQPDKSGLPSDRFSAERPEGSISTLTIQRTEQRDSAMYRCASSLGTSGVTDTQYFGPGTRLTVL.

Concerning this clone itself: Other DNA sequences within the sample encode an identical CDR3. The chain uses TRBV5-6 and TRBJ1-1, with unresolved D. The germline V and J ends were trimmed by 1 base and 5 bases, with 6 bases remaining between them. CDR3 length: 12 residues. CDR1 is SGHDT and CDR2 is YYEEEE in the germline V gene. In DNA form, the CDR3 reads TGTGCCAGCAGCTTGAAGGGTACTGAAGCTTTCTTT. Translating it yields CASSLKGTEAFF.

CDR3 DNA: TGTGCCAGCAGCCAAGCCTTGGGGACCTACAATGAGCAGTTCTTC. Translating gives CASSQALGTYNEQFF. The rearrangement links TRBV7-2 to TRBJ2-1; D ambiguous. Trimming took off 5 bases at V and 2 bases at J, with 13 bases between the two ends. The CDR3 extends over 15 amino acids. CDR1 and CDR2 from the germline V gene are SGHTA and FQGNSA.

The chain carries TRBV5-1 and TRBJ2-6, with D tentatively TRBD1 (5 bases). Germline CDR1 reads SGHRS; CDR2 reads YFSETQ. CDR3 length equals 15 residues. Deletions cut 4 bases from V and 0 bases from J, with 8 bases between. CDR3 sequence: CASSARVSGANVLTF. CDR3 nucleotides: TGCGCCAGCAGCGCCAGGGTCTCTGGGGCCAACGTCCTGACTTTC. The whole variable domain, filled in from reference TRBV5-1 and TRBJ2-6, reads KAGVTQTPRYLIKTRGQQVTLSCSPISGHRSVSWYQQTPGQGLQFLFEYFSETQRNKGNFPGRFSGRQFSNSRSEMNVSTLELGDSALYLCASSARVSGANVLTFGAGSRLTVL.

The J gene is TRBJ2-5, the V gene TRBV5-1, with unresolved D. CDR1 and CDR2 from the germline V gene are SGHRS and YFSETQ. V lost 3 bases and J 8 bases, leaving 17 bases between the germline ends. The CDR3 totals 14 residues. CDR3 sequence reads: CASSSQASKFTQYF. The CDR3 DNA is TGCGCCAGCAGCTCCCAGGCGTCAAAGTTTACCCAGTACTTC.

As to this clone: Additional DNA sequences in this sample encode the identical CDR3. This chain links TRBV28 with TRBJ2-3; D uncertain. CDR3 length equals 11 residues. Trimming pared 3 bases from V and 5 bases from J, leaving 3 bases between. Germline CDR1 reads MDHEN; CDR2 reads SYDVKM. The CDR3 region has the DNA TGTGCCAGCAGTTTGAAAGATACGCAGTATTTT. As protein: CASSLKDTQYF.

The V and J genes are TRBV14 and TRBJ2-5; D perhaps matches TRBD2 (5 bases). Trimming took 1 base from V and 7 from J, leaving 10 bases between them. Germline CDR1 reads SGHDN; CDR2 reads FVKESK. The CDR3 covers 13 residues. The CDR3 reads CASSQGTWGTQYF. Written as DNA, the CDR3 is TGTGCCAGCAGCCAAGGGACTTGGGGGACCCAGTACTTC.

This rearrangement joins TRBV30 to TRBJ1-2; D gene uncertain. The CDR3 sequence is 11 residues long. With 5 bases removed from V and 4 bases from J, the gap between germline ends came to 8 bases. The germline V gene encodes CDR1 GTSNPN and CDR2 SVGIG (reference sequence). As DNA, the CDR3 is TGTGCCTGGGGGAGTGTCTATGGCTACACCTTC. Protein sequence: CAWGSVYGYTF. Combining the CDR3 with reference TRBV30 and TRBJ1-2 gives the whole variable domain SQTIHQWPATLVQPVGSPLSLECTVEGTSNPNLYWYRQAAGRGLQLLFYSVGIGQISSEVPQNLSASRPQDRQFILSSKKLLLSDSGFYLCAWGSVYGYTFGSGTRLTVV.

The count of this clone is one. The chain carries TRBV15 and TRBJ2-5, with 12 bases aligning to TRBD2. The CDR3 is made up of 16 amino acids. CDR1 LNHNV and CDR2 YYDKDF come from the germline V gene (reference sequence). Germline trimming cut 1 base from V and 4 bases from J; bases unmatched to any gene: 4. The CDR3 sequence is CATSRGLAGVLETQYF. CDR3 in DNA: TGTGCCACCAGCAGAGGACTAGCGGGAGTGCTAGAGACCCAGTACTTC.

The chain is built from TRBV29-1 and TRBJ2-1; 11 bases map to TRBD2. With V trimmed by 5 bases and J by 0 bases, 3 bases remained unmatched. CDR3 size: 15 residues. Germline lookup yields CDR1 SQVTM and CDR2 ANQGSEA. This CDR3 is CSVIAGGPSYNEQFF. The CDR3 nucleotides are TGCAGCGTTATAGCGGGAGGGCCCTCCTACAATGAGCAGTTCTTC.

Regarding this clone: Other DNA sequences from this sample encode an identical CDR3 as well. The V and J genes are TRBV18 and TRBJ2-5; D ambiguous. Trimming pared 0 bases from V and 4 bases from J, leaving 6 bases between. Per germline, CDR1 KGHSH and CDR2 LQKENI. The CDR3 spans 13 residues. This CDR3 is CASSPPGRETQYF. As DNA, the CDR3 is TGTGCCAGCTCACCACCGGGTAGAGAGACCCAGTACTTC.

This chain joins TRBV10-3 and TRBJ1-2; D ambiguous. Trimming left V 2 bases short and J 0 bases short, with 19 bases between. Germline CDR1 reads ENHRY; CDR2 reads SYGVKD. The CDR3 totals 18 residues. The chain's CDR3 is CAISEPPGGGPPNYGYTF. The DNA for the CDR3 is TGTGCCATCAGTGAGCCCCCCGGTGGAGGACCCCCTAACTATGGCTACACCTTC.

This clone was observed a single time. This rearrangement joins TRBV10-3 to TRBJ1-2; D gene ambiguous. This CDR3 has 12 residues. The V gene's germline CDR1 is ENHRY and CDR2 SYGVKD. Deletions cut 7 bases from V and 1 base from J, with 7 bases between. The CDR3 nucleotides read TGTGCCATCACCCCTGATAACTATGGCTACACCTTC. It yields the protein CAITPDNYGYTF.

The rearrangement joins TRBV7-2 to TRBJ2-7; TRBD1 or TRBD2 may be the D gene (7 bases each). V was trimmed by 4 bases and J by 1 base, leaving 20 bases between them. The germline gives CDR1 SGHTA, CDR2 FQGNSA. The CDR3 length is 17 residues. Here the CDR3 DNA reads TGTGCCAGCAGCTCCAGGGGGGCGGGGGCTCTTTCCTACGAGCAGTACTTC. Translating gives CASSSRGAGALSYEQYF. The complete variable domain, with remaining parts taken from reference TRBV7-2 and TRBJ2-7, reads GAGVSQSPSNKVTEKGKDVELRCDPISGHTALYWYRQSLGQGLEFLIYFQGNSAPDKSGLPSDRFSAERTGGSVSTLTIQRTQQEDSAVYLCASSSRGAGALSYEQYFGPGTRLTVT.

This clone has a single count. The chain employs TRBV11-2 and TRBJ2-5; 10 bases align to TRBD1. V was clipped by 5 bases and J by 2 bases; unmatched bases: 5. CDR1 is SGHAT, CDR2 FQNNGV, per germline. The CDR3 is 15 residues long. This CDR3 is CASSTDRGLQETQYF. DNA for the CDR3: TGTGCCAGCAGCACCGACAGGGGGCTACAAGAGACCCAGTACTTC.

The V call is TRBV6-5, the J call TRBJ2-3; D may be TRBD1 (5 bases). V dropped 7 bases and J dropped 6 bases, with 20 bases sitting between them. Per the germline V gene, CDR1 is MNHEY and CDR2 is SVGAGI. This CDR3 has 15 residues. Written as DNA, the CDR3 is TGTGCCAGCAACAATAGGGGTGATCACCGGGATACGCAGTATTTT. Translating it yields CASNNRGDHRDTQYF.

The chain joins TRBV18 to TRBJ1-4; 9 nucleotides match TRBD1. Germline CDR1 reads KGHSH; CDR2 reads LQKENI. This CDR3 has 15 amino acids. J was trimmed by 5 bases and V by 2 bases; bases with no gene match: 3. CDR3 in DNA: TGTGCCAGCTCACCAGGGACAGGGTCGAATGAAAAACTGTTTTTT. It is translated as CASSPGTGSNEKLFF.